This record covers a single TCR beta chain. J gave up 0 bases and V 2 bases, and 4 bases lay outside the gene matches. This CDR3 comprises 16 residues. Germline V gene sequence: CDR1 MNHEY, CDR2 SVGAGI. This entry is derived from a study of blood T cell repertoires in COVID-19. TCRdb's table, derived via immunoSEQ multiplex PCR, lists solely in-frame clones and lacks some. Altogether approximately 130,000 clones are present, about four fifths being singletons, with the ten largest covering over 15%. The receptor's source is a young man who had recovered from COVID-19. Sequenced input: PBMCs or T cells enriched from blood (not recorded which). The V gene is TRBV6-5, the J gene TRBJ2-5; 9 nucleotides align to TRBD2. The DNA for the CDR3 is TGTGCCAGCAGTTACGGGACTAGCCCGTACCAAGAGACCCAGTACTTC. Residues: CASSYGTSPYQETQYF.